The entry that follows covers one T cell receptor (beta chain) sequence. Repertoires were generated with immunoSEQ multiplex PCR, while TCRdb's copy carries only in-frame clones and drops some. The sample lists about 14,000 clones, around 87% occurring once. This sample is part of a study of blood T cell repertoires in COVID-19. Study information: T cells, B-cell-depleted T cells, or PBMCs provided the cDNA or gDNA that served as material.

The CDR3 has 13 amino acids. Germline loops: CDR1 KGHSH, CDR2 LQKENI. V lost 0 bases, J lost 8 bases, and 8 bases lay in between. V and J are TRBV18 and TRBJ2-1, with D tentatively TRBD2 (6 bases). The receptor comes from a man over 45 with active COVID-19. The specimen was peripheral blood. The CDR3 DNA reads as TGTGCCAGCTCACCACCTGTAGCGGATGAGCAGTTCTTC. Amino acid sequence: CASSPPVADEQFF.